Listed below are T cell receptor beta chains from one sample, sequenced in a study of OX40 agonist ivuxolimab in advanced cancers. Profiled with immunoSEQ multiplex PCR; TCRdb holds only in-frame clones, not every one. The table has about 73,000 clones, 80% to 95% seen once. Source: CD4+ or CD8+ T cells sorted from blood, taken in a trial of the OX40 agonist ivuxolimab. The receptors stem from an adult with an advanced solid tumor such as melanoma, head and neck, liver or kidney cancer. CDR3s include the opening cysteine and the closing phenylalanine or tryptophan. D genes are given only for firm matches.

-,TRBV19,TRBJ1-5,TGTGCCAGTCTCGGGGTGCTTGGTCAGCCCCAGCATTTT,CASLGVLGQPQHF
TRBD2,TRBV6-4,TRBJ2-7,TGTGCCAGCAGTGACTTGGGGACTAGCGGGAGTTCCTACGAGCAGTACTTC,CASSDLGTSGSSYEQYF
-,TRBV5-1,TRBJ2-3,TGCGCCAGCAGCTTTGACAGGGAGGGAGATACGCAGTATTTT,CASSFDREGDTQYF
TRBD2,TRBV18,TRBJ2-1,TGTGCCAGCTCACCGGGAAGCGGGGGGGATGAGCAGTTCTTC,CASSPGSGGDEQFF
TRBD2,TRBV12-5,TRBJ2-2,TGTGCTAGTGGTTTAATAGCGGGAGAGGTCACCGGGGAGCTGTTTTTT,CASGLIAGEVTGELFF
TRBD2,TRBV11-3,TRBJ2-1,TGTGCCAGCAGCTTAGCGTTCGGGAGGGCGGACAATGAGCAGTTCTTC,CASSLAFGRADNEQFF
TRBD2,TRBV7-3,TRBJ2-1,TGTGCCAGCAGCTTAATTCCGACCGTGGGGGGGAACAACGGGCAGTTCTTC,CASSLIPTVGGNNGQFF
-,TRBV7-3,TRBJ1-3,TGTGCCAGCAGTTCAGACTCTGGAAACACCATATATTTT,CASSSDSGNTIYF
TRBD2,TRBV4-3,TRBJ2-5,TGCGCCAGCAGCCAAACGGTGGGAGGGGGACTAGCGGGAGTTGGCCAAGAGACCCAGTACTTC,CASSQTVGGGLAGVGQETQYF
TRBD1,TRBV5-4,TRBJ1-6,TGTGCCAGCAGCTGGGACAGTGGGAATTCACCCCTCCACTTT,CASSWDSGNSPLHF